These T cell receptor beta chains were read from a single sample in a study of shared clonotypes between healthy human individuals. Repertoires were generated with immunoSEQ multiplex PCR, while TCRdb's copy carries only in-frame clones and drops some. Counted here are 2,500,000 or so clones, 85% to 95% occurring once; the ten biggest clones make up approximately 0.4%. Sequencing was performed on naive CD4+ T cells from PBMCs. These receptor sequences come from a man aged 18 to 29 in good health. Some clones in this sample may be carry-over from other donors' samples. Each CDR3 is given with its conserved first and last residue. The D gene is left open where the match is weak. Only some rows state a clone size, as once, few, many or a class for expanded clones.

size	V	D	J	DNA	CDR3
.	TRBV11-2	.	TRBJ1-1	TGTGCCAGCAGCCGGGGCGACACTGAAGCTTTCTTT	CASSRGDTEAFF
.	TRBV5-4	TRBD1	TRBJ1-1	TGTGCCAGCAGCCCCTGGACAGGGGACACTGAAGCTTTCTTT	CASSPWTGDTEAFF
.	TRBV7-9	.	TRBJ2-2	TGTGCCAGCAGCTTCCTCGCCGGGGAGCTGTTTTTT	CASSFLAGELFF
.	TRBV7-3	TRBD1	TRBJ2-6	TGTGCCAGCAGCTCTCCTATAGGGCAGGGGGCCTCTGGGGCCAACGTCCTGACTTTC	CASSSPIGQGASGANVLTF
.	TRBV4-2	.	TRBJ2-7	TGTGCCAGCAGCCAAGTTTCCCCCAGTGGAACCTACGAGCAGTACTTC	CASSQVSPSGTYEQYF
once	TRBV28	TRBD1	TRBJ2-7	TGTGCCAGCAGTTTATTCCCCGGGACAGGGAGGTACGAGCAGTACTTC	CASSLFPGTGRYEQYF
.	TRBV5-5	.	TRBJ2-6	TGTGCCAGCAGCCCCCCGTTCTCTGGGGCCAACGTCCTGACTTTC	CASSPPFSGANVLTF
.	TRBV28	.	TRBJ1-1	TGTGCCAGCAGTGACCCGGGGGTCGATACTGAAGCTTTCTTT	CASSDPGVDTEAFF
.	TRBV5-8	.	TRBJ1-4	TGTGCCAGCACAGGAGTTACTAATGAAAAACTGTTTTTT	CASTGVTNEKLFF
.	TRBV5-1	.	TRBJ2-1	TGCGCCAGCAGTAAGTTTAGGCAGGCGGTCGGCGATGAGCAGTTCTTC	CASSKFRQAVGDEQFF
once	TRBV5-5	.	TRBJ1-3	TGTGCCAGCAGCCGCGGGGACTATTCTGGAAACACCATATATTTT	CASSRGDYSGNTIYF
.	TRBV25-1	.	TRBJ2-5	TGTGCCAGCAGTGCCGGAACGCAGGCCTACCAAGAGACCCAGTACTTC	CASSAGTQAYQETQYF
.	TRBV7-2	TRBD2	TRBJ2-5	TGTGCCAGCAGCCCCGTGTATCGGACTAGCGGGGGGCAAGAGACCCAGTACTTC	CASSPVYRTSGGQETQYF
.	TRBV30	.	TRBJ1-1	TGTGCCTGGGGACAGTCAAACACTGAAGCTTTCTTT	CAWGQSNTEAFF
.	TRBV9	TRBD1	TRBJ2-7	TGTGCCAGCAGCGTACGACAGGGGGCCTACGAGCAGTACTTC	CASSVRQGAYEQYF
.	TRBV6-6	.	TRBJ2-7	TGTGCCAGCAGTTACTCGGGTCGCGCTAGCTCCTACGAGCAGTACTTC	CASSYSGRASSYEQYF
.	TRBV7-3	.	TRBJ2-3	TGTGCCAGCAGTACCGTGGGGTCTACGCAGTATTTT	CASSTVGSTQYF
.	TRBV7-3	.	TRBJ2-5	TGTGCCAGCAGCTTAATAGGGCAAAAAGAGACCCAGTACTTC	CASSLIGQKETQYF
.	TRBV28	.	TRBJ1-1	TGTGCCAGCAGTGGGCACGGGGATGAAGCTTTCTTT	CASSGHGDEAFF
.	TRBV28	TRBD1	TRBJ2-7	TGTGCCAGCAGTTTGTTGCCGGGACAGGGTGTCCACGAGCAGTACTTC	CASSLLPGQGVHEQYF
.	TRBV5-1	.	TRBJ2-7	TGCGCCAGCAGCCCCCGGCAGGCCTTTGGATTGAGCGAGCAGTACTTC	CASSPRQAFGLSEQYF
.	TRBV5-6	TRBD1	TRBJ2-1	TGTGCCAGCAGCTTAACAGGGGCGGCTGAGCAGTTCTTC	CASSLTGAAEQFF
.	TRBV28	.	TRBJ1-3	TGTGCCAGCAGTCCAGGGACCGCCCAAAGGGGAAACACCATATATTTT	CASSPGTAQRGNTIYF
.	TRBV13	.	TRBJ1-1	TGTGCCAGCAGCCCTCAACTCTCGGGGGCCTCCGAAGCTTTCTTT	CASSPQLSGASEAFF
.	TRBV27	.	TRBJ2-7	TGTGCCAGCAGTTTGCTGCACAGGGTCCCAACCTACGAGCAGTACTTC	CASSLLHRVPTYEQYF
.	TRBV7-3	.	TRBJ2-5	TGTGCCAGCAGCCAAACAGGGAGTGGGGAGACCCAGTACTTC	CASSQTGSGETQYF
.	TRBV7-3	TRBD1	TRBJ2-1	TGTGCCAGCAGTTCCACAGGGGGCAATGAGCAGTTCTTC	CASSSTGGNEQFF
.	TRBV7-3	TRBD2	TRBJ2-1	TGTGCCAGCAGCTCGCTAGCGGGTGAGCAGTTCTTC	CASSSLAGEQFF
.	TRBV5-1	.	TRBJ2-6	TGCGCCAGCAGCTTAGACCCGGACTCTGGGGCCAACGTCCTGACTTTC	CASSLDPDSGANVLTF
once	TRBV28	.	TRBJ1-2	TGTGCCACCGACCCCCTAGGGGGCTACACCTTC	CATDPLGGYTF
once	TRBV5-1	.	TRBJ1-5	TGCGCCAGCAGCCCGACAGTTGGCAATCAGCCCCAGCATTTT	CASSPTVGNQPQHF
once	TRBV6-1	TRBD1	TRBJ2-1	TGTGCCAGCAGTGAACGGGGACAGCTCGAGTACAATGAGCAGTTCTTC	CASSERGQLEYNEQFF
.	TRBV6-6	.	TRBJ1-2	TGTGCCAGCAGTAGTCCCGATGCTAACTATGGCTACACCTTC	CASSSPDANYGYTF
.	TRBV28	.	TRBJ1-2	TGTGCCAGCAGTTCGCCCCCGGGCGCTCCACAAAGCTATGGCTACACCTTC	CASSSPPGAPQSYGYTF
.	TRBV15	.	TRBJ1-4	TGTGCCACCAGCAGTGACAGGACCGGTGAAAAACTGTTTTTT	CATSSDRTGEKLFF
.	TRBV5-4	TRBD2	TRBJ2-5	TGTGCCAGCAGCCCTGGAGGACTAGCGAGCCAAGAGACCCAGTACTTC	CASSPGGLASQETQYF
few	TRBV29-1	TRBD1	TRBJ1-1	TGCAGCGTCGAACCCCGACAGGGGATAAACACTGAAGCTTTCTTT	CSVEPRQGINTEAFF
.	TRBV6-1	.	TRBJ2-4	TGTGCCAGCAGATCGGGTATAGCCAAAAACATTCAGTACTTC	CASRSGIAKNIQYF
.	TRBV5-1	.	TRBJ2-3	TGCGCCAGCAGCTTGGCCGTTGGGGAAGATACGCAGTATTTT	CASSLAVGEDTQYF
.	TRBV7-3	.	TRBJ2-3	TGTGCCAGCAGCTTAGCGGCCACAGATACGCAGTATTTT	CASSLAATDTQYF
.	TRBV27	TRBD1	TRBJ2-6	TGTGCCAGCAGTTTATCGACAGGGACCGGGGCCAACGTCCTGACTTTC	CASSLSTGTGANVLTF
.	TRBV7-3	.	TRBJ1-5	TGTGCCAGCAGCTTATGGCCGGGTGAGCCCCAGCATTTT	CASSLWPGEPQHF
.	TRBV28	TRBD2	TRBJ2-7	TGTGCCAGCAGTCCCTTTGGACTAGCGGGAGGGTCCTACGAGCAGTACTTC	CASSPFGLAGGSYEQYF
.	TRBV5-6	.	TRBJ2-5	TGTGCCAGCAGCTTGGAAGGGGTGCTAGCGAGGGAGACCCAGTACTTC	CASSLEGVLARETQYF
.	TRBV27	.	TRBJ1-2	TGTGCCAGCAGTCCCCGACGTCGCTGGGGCTACACCTTC	CASSPRRRWGYTF